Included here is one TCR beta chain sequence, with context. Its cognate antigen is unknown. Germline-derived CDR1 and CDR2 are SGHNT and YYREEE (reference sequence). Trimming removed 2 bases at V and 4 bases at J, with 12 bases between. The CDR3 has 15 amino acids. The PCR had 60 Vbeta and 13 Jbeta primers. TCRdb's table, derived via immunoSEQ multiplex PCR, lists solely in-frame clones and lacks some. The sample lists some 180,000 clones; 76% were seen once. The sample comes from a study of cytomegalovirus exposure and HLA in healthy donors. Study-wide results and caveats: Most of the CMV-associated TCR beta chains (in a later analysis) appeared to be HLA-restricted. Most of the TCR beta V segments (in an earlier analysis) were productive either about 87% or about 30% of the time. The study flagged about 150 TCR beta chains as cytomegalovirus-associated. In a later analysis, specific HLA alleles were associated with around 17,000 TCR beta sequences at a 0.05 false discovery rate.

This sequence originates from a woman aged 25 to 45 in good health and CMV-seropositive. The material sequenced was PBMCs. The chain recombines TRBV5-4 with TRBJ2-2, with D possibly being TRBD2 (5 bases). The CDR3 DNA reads TGTGCCAGCAGCTTCCCGGGGTGGAGCACCGGGGAGCTGTTTTTT. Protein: CASSFPGWSTGELFF.